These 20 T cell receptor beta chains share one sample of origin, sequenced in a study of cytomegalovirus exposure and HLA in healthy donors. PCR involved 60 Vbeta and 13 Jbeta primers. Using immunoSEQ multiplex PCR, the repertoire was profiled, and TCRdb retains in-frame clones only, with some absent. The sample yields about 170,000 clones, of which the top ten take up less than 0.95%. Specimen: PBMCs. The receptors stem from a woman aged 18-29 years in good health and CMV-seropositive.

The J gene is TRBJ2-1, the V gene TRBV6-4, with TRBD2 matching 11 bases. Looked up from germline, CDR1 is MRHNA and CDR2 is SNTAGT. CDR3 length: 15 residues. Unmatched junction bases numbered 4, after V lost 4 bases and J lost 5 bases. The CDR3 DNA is TGTGCCAGCAGTGCAGGGACTAGCGGCGACAATGAGCAGTTCTTC. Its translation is CASSAGTSGDNEQFF.

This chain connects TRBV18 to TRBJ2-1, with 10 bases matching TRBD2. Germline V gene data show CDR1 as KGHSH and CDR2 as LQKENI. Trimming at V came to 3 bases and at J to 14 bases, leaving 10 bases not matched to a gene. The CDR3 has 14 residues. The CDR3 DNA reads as TGTGCCAGCTCACCTGGGCTCCTAGCGGGAGACGAGTTCTTC. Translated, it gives CASSPGLLAGDEFF.

The CDR3 loop reads CASSLLSGDYNEQFF. Here the CDR3 DNA reads TGTGCCAGCAGCCTTCTTTCGGGGGATTACAATGAGCAGTTCTTC. This chain joins TRBV6-6 and TRBJ2-1; D perhaps matches TRBD2 (6 bases). Germline CDR1 reads MNHNY; CDR2 reads SVGAGI (reference sequence). The CDR3 is made up of 15 amino acids. The V end lost 6 bases, the J end lost 4 bases, and 16 bases lay between the germline ends.

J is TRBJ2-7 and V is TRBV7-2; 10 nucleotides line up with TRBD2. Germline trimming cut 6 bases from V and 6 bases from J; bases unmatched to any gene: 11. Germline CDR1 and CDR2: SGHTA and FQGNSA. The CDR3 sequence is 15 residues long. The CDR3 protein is CASRLPSGSLSEQYF. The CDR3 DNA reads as TGTGCCAGCAGGCTACCTAGCGGGAGTCTCTCCGAGCAGTACTTC.

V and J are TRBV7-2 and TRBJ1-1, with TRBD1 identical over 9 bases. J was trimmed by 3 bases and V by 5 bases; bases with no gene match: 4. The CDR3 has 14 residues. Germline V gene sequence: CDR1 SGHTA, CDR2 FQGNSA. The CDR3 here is CASSPQGAHTEAFF. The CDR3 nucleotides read TGTGCCAGCAGCCCACAGGGGGCACACACTGAAGCTTTCTTT. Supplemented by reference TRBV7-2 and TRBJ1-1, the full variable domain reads GAGVSQSPSNKVTEKGKDVELRCDPISGHTALYWYRQSLGQGLEFLIYFQGNSAPDKSGLPSDRFSAERTGGSVSTLTIQRTQQEDSAVYLCASSPQGAHTEAFFGQGTRLTVV.

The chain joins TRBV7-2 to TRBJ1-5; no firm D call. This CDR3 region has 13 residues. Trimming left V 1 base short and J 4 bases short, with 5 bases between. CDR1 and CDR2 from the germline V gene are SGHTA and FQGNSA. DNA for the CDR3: TGTGCCAGCAGCTTAGAAGCAAATCAGCCCCAGCATTTT. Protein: CASSLEANQPQHF.

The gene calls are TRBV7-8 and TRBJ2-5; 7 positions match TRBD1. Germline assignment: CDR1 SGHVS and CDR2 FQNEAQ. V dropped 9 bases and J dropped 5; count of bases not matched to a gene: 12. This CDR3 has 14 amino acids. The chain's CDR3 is CASGLGGRSETQYF. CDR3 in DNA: TGTGCCAGTGGTCTAGGGGGCCGCTCTGAGACCCAGTACTTC.

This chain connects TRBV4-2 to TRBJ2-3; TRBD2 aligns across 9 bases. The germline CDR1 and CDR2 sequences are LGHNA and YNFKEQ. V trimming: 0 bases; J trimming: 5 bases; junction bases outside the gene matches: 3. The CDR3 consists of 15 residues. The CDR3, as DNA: TGTGCCAGCAGCCAAGAGAGTAGCGGGAGAGATACGCAGTATTTT. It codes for CASSQESSGRDTQYF.

The CDR3 region is CASSHETSGGRDTQYF. The DNA for the CDR3 is TGTGCCAGCAGCCATGAGACTAGCGGGGGAAGGGATACGCAGTATTTT. The V gene is TRBV13, the J gene TRBJ2-3, with 12 positions matching TRBD2. Germline V lookup: CDR1 PRHDT, CDR2 FYEKMQ (reference sequence). The CDR3 consists of 16 residues. Trimming cost V 5 bases and J 6 bases; bases outside gene matches: 9. Complete variable domain (other parts from reference TRBV13 and TRBJ2-3): AAGVIQSPRHLIKEKRETATLKCYPIPRHDTVYWYQQGPGQDPQFLISFYEKMQSDKGSIPDRFSAQQFSDYHSELNMSSLELGDSALYFCASSHETSGGRDTQYFGPGTRLTVL.

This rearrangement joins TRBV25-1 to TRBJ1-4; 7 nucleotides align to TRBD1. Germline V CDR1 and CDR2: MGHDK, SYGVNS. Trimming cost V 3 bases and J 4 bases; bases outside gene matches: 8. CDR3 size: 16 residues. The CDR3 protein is CASSDNSGQINEKLFF. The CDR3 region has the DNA TGTGCCAGCAGTGATAATTCGGGACAGATTAATGAAAAACTGTTTTTT.

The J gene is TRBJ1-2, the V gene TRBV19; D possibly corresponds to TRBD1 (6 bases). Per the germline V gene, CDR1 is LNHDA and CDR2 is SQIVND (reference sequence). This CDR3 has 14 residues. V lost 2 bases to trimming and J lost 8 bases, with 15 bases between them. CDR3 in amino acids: CASSIRTVLGGYTF. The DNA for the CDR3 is TGTGCCAGTAGTATAAGGACAGTTCTCGGGGGCTACACCTTC.

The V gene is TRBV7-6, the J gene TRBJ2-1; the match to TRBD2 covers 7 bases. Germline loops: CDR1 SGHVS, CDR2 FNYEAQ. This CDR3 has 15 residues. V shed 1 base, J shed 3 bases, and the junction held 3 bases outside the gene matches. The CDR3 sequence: CASSLVRTSYNEQFF. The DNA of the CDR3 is TGTGCCAGCAGCTTAGTTCGGACTAGCTACAATGAGCAGTTCTTC. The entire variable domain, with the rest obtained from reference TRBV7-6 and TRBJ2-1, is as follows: GAGVSQSPRYKVTKRGQDVALRCDPISGHVSLYWYRQALGQGPEFLTYFNYEAQQDKSGLPNDRFSAERPEGSISTLTIQRTEQRDSAMYRCASSLVRTSYNEQFFGPGTRLTVL.

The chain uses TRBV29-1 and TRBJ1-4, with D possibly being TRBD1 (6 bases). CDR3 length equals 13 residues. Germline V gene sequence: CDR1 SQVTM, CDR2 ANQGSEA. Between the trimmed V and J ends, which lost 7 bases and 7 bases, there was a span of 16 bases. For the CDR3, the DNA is TGCAGCGCGGCCGGGACATCTGGTGAAAAACTGTTTTTT. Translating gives CSAAGTSGEKLFF.

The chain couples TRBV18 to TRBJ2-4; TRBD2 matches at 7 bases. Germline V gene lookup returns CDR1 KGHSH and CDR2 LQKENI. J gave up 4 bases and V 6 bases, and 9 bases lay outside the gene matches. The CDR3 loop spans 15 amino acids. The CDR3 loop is CASSPRSGDKNIQYF. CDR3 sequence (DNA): TGTGCCAGCTCCCCCCGGAGCGGGGATAAAAACATTCAGTACTTC.

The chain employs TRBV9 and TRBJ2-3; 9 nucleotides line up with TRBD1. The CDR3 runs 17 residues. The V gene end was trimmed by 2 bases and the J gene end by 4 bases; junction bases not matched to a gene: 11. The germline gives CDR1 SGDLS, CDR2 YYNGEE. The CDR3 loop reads CASSVSGQGGGADTQYF. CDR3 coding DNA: TGTGCCAGCAGCGTGTCGGGACAGGGCGGAGGGGCAGATACGCAGTATTTT.

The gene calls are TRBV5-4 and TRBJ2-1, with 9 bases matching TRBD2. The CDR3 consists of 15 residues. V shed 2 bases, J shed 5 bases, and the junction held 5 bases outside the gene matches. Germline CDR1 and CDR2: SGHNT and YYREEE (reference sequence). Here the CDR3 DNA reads TGTGCCAGCAGCTTAAAGCGGGAGGTCCACAATGAGCAGTTCTTC. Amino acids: CASSLKREVHNEQFF.

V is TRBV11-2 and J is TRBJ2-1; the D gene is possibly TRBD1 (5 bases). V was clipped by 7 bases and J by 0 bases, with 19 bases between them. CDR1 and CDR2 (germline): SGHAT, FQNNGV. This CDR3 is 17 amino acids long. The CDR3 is CASNNPQQVPSYNEQFF. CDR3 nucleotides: TGTGCCAGCAATAATCCCCAACAGGTACCCTCCTACAATGAGCAGTTCTTC.

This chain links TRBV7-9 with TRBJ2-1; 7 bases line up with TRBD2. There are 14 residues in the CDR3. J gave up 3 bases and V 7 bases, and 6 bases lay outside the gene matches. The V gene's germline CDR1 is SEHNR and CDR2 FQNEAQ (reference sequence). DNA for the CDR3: TGTGCCAGCAACCCGGGACTAAACTACAATGAGCAGTTCTTC. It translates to CASNPGLNYNEQFF. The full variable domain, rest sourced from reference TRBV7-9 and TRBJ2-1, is DTGVSQNPRHKITKRGQNVTFRCDPISEHNRLYWYRQTLGQGPEFLTYFQNEAQLEKSRLLSDRFSAERPKGSFSTLEIQRTEQGDSAMYLCASNPGLNYNEQFFGPGTRLTVL.

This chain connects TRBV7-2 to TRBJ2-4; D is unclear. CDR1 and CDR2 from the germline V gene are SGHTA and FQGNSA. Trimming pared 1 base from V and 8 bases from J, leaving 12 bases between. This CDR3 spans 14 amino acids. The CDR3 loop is CASSLVYSRDIQYF. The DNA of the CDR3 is TGTGCCAGCAGCTTAGTCTATAGCAGAGACATTCAGTACTTC.

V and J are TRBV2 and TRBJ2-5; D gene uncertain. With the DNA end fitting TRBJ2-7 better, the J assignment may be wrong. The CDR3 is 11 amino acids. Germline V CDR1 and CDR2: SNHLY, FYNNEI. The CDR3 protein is CASSGPYEQYF. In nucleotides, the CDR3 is TGTGCCAGCAGTGGCCCATACGAGCAGTACTTC.